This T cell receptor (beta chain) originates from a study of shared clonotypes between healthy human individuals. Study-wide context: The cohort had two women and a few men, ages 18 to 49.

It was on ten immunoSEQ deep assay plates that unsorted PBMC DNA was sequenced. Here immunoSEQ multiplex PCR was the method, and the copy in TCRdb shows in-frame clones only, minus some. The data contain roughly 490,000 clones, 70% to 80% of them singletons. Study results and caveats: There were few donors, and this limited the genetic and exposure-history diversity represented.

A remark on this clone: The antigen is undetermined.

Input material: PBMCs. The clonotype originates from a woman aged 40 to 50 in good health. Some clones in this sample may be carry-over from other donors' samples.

CDR3 bases: TGTGCCACCAGCGGTCGGGACAGGGCCTACAATGAGCAGTTCTTC. Its protein product is CATSGRDRAYNEQFF. The genes are TRBV15 and TRBJ2-1; 9 bases line up with TRBD1. CDR1 and CDR2 from the germline V gene are LNHNV and YYDKDF (reference sequence). The CDR3 length is 15 residues. V lost 5 bases, J lost 2 bases, and 4 bases stayed unmatched.